One T cell receptor beta chain is described in this entry. The antigen is not known. The ViraFEST assay expanded antigen-specific CD4+ T cells with viral peptide pools before sequencing. When around 9 days of culture had elapsed, CD4+ T cells were isolated. Nobody among the vaccine recipients had prior SARS-CoV-2 infection (nucleocapsid antibodies were negative). This record comes from a study of vaccination effects on CD4 cells after COVID-19. CDR1 and CDR2 (germline): SEHNR, FQNEAQ (reference sequence). The CDR3 is 17 residues long. The ends lost 5 bases at V and 6 bases at J; junction bases unmatched: 14. Clones were sequenced by immunoSEQ multiplex PCR, and TCRdb holds only the in-frame ones, with some missing. This table holds 27,000 or so clones, about 70% found once.

This specimen was CD4+ T cells from PBMCs cultured with SARS-CoV-2 spike peptides, taken before COVID-19 vaccination. The clonotype comes from a human donor who received a COVID-19 vaccine. The chain recombines TRBV7-9 with TRBJ2-2, with TRBD2 matching over 8 bases. Here the CDR3 reads CASSPTQGPSGPGELFF. The CDR3 DNA sequence: TGTGCCAGCAGCCCCACCCAGGGGCCTAGCGGGCCCGGGGAGCTGTTTTTT.